The rows below give T cell receptor beta chains drawn from one sample of a study of blood T cell repertoires in COVID-19. Profiled with immunoSEQ multiplex PCR; TCRdb holds only in-frame clones, not every one. Seen here are roughly 200,000 clones, 90% observed once, and the top ten hold about 0.58%. The sequencing sample was made of peripheral blood. These receptors came from a man aged 45-65 years with acute or convalescent COVID-19. The CDR3 runs from the conserved cysteine through the conserved F or W. Fields, in order: J gene, V gene, D gene, clone size, CDR3 protein, CDR3 DNA. The D gene is left open where the match is weak. Clone sizes are given selectively: once, few, many, or a class where the clone is expanded.

TRBJ1-2,TRBV28,.,.,CATSIETNYGYTF,TGTGCCACCTCCATCGAGACTAACTATGGCTACACCTTC
TRBJ1-2,TRBV12-3/TRBV12-4,.,.,CASRPSAAGGYTF,TGTGCCAGCAGGCCGTCGGCAGCCGGGGGCTACACCTTC
TRBJ2-7,TRBV4-2,TRBD1,.,CASSQDGDRLYF,TGTGCCAGCAGCCAAGATGGGGACAGATTGTACTTC
TRBJ2-4,TRBV18,TRBD1,.,CASSRPGQGAGVAKNIQYF,TGTGCCAGCTCACGCCCGGGACAGGGGGCAGGGGTAGCCAAAAACATTCAGTACTTC
TRBJ2-7,TRBV10-1,TRBD1,.,CASSDIGTGHYEQYF,TGCGCCAGCAGTGATATAGGGACAGGGCACTACGAGCAGTACTTC
TRBJ2-5,TRBV12-3/TRBV12-4,.,.,CASSPTGETQYF,TGTGCCAGCAGTCCAACAGGGGAGACCCAGTACTTC
TRBJ1-6,TRBV12-3/TRBV12-4,.,.,CASRPTVNSPLHF,TGTGCCAGCAGGCCGACAGTAAATTCACCCCTCCACTTT
TRBJ2-5,TRBV28,.,.,CASSLGQKRETQYF,TGTGCCAGCAGTTTGGGACAAAAACGGGAGACCCAGTACTTC
TRBJ1-2,TRBV6-5,.,.,CASSRGGNYGYTF,TGTGCCAGCAGTCGAGGGGGAAACTATGGCTACACCTTC
TRBJ2-5,TRBV3-1/TRBV3-2,.,.,CASGQLQETQYF,TGTGCCAGCGGGCAGTTACAAGAGACCCAGTACTTC
TRBJ2-7,TRBV6-1,TRBD2,.,CASSEWTSGYEQYF,TGTGCCAGCAGTGAATGGACTAGCGGCTACGAGCAGTACTTC
TRBJ1-1,TRBV3-1/TRBV3-2,TRBD1,few,CASSQVNRGAFF,TGTGCCAGCAGCCAAGTAAACAGGGGCGCTTTCTTT
TRBJ2-4,TRBV11-2,.,.,CASSLSQVEGKNIQYF,TGTGCCAGCAGCTTATCTCAGGTGGAGGGCAAAAACATTCAGTACTTC
TRBJ2-5,TRBV28,.,.,CASSSRTIQETQYF,TGTGCCAGCAGTTCTCGTACAATACAAGAGACCCAGTACTTC
TRBJ2-2,TRBV7-2,.,.,CASSLQGTNTGELFF,TGTGCCAGCAGCTTACAGGGGACGAACACCGGGGAGCTGTTTTTT
TRBJ2-5,TRBV4-1,TRBD1,.,CASSHTPGQGTLYQETQYF,TGCGCCAGCAGCCATACACCGGGACAGGGGACCCTGTACCAAGAGACCCAGTACTTC
TRBJ1-3,TRBV5-1,.,.,CASSSGGSSGNTIYF,TGCGCCAGCAGCTCGGGGGGGTCCTCTGGAAACACCATATATTTT
TRBJ2-1,TRBV7-2,TRBD2,.,CASSLGPSGSSYNEQFF,TGTGCCAGCAGCTTAGGCCCTAGCGGGAGCTCCTACAATGAGCAGTTCTTC
TRBJ2-7,TRBV11-3,.,.,CASSLEGQGAFNEQYF,TGTGCCAGCAGCTTAGAGGGGCAGGGCGCCTTCAACGAGCAGTACTTC
TRBJ1-1,TRBV4-2,TRBD1,.,CASSQDIGGRKAFF,TGTGCCAGCAGCCAAGATATAGGGGGCAGGAAAGCTTTCTTT
TRBJ2-7,TRBV28,.,.,CASSPVEGPEGYEQYF,TGTGCCAGCAGTCCCGTGGAGGGACCCGAGGGGTACGAGCAGTACTTC
TRBJ1-6,TRBV7-2,.,once,CASSPVGGQSPLHF,TGTGCCAGCAGCCCCGTGGGGGGGCAATCACCCCTCCACTTT
TRBJ1-1,TRBV28,.,.,CASSYREGAFF,TGTGCCAGCAGTTATCGGGAGGGGGCTTTCTTT
TRBJ2-5,TRBV7-3,.,.,CASSLGGPLETQYF,TGTGCCAGCAGCTTAGGGGGCCCCTTAGAGACCCAGTACTTC
TRBJ2-2,TRBV28,TRBD2,once,CASSLIPAGGAGELFF,TGTGCCAGCAGTTTGATCCCAGCGGGAGGGGCCGGGGAGCTGTTTTTT
TRBJ2-5,TRBV3-1/TRBV3-2,TRBD2,.,CASSASGGPRETQYF,TGTGCCAGCAGCGCCAGCGGGGGGCCCCGAGAGACCCAGTACTTC
TRBJ1-2,TRBV4-2,.,.,CASSQDRFRRTNYGYTF,TGTGCCAGCAGCCAAGATAGATTTCGCAGGACTAACTATGGCTACACCTTC
TRBJ2-2,TRBV3-1/TRBV3-2,TRBD1,once,CASSLRQGSGELFF,TGTGCCAGCAGCCTAAGACAGGGCAGCGGGGAGCTGTTTTTT
TRBJ2-7,TRBV7-9,TRBD1,.,CASSLNDRGNEQYF,TGTGCCAGCAGCTTAAATGACAGGGGTAACGAGCAGTACTTC
TRBJ1-1,TRBV30,.,.,CAWSVGGPTEAFF,TGTGCCTGGAGTGTGGGGGGGCCCACTGAAGCTTTCTTT
TRBJ1-1,TRBV28,TRBD1,.,CASGIQGTEAFF,TGTGCCAGCGGGATACAGGGGACTGAAGCTTTCTTT
TRBJ1-1,TRBV2,.,.,CASSDAAGAFF,TGTGCCAGCAGTGACGCAGCAGGAGCTTTCTTT
TRBJ2-1,TRBV11-2,TRBD1,once,CASSSRTGLPYNEQFF,TGTGCCAGCAGCTCCCGGACAGGCCTACCCTACAATGAGCAGTTCTTC
TRBJ2-2,TRBV18,.,.,CASSTLRDTGELFF,TGTGCCAGCTCAACCCTCCGGGACACCGGGGAGCTGTTTTTT
TRBJ2-2,TRBV24-1,.,once,CATGNSGANTGELFF,TGTGCCACCGGGAATAGCGGCGCGAACACCGGGGAGCTGTTTTTT
TRBJ2-7,TRBV5-6,.,.,CASSLRGYEQYF,TGTGCCAGCAGCTTGCGAGGCTACGAGCAGTACTTC
TRBJ1-1,TRBV6-5,TRBD1,.,CASRSTGQGTVAFF,TGTGCCAGCAGGTCGACAGGGCAGGGAACCGTCGCTTTCTTT
TRBJ1-1,TRBV5-5,.,.,CASSLLDTSGTFIF,TGTGCCAGCAGCTTGTTGGACACCTCTGGGACTTTTATCTTT
TRBJ2-2,TRBV15,TRBD2,once,CATSRLGGGNTGELFF,TGTGCCACCAGCAGGCTTGGGGGGGGAAACACCGGGGAGCTGTTTTTT